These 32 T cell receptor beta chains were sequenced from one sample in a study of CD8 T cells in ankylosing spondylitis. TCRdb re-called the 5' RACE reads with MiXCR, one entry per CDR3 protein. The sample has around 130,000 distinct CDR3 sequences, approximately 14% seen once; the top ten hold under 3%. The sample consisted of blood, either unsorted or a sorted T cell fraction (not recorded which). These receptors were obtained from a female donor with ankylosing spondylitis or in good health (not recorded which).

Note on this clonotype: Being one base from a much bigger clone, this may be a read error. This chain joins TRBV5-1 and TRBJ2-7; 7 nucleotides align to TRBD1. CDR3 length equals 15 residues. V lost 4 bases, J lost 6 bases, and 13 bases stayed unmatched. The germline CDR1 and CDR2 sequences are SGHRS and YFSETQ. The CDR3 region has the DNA TGCGCCAGCAGCCAGACGAGGACAGGAGCTTTCGAGCAGTACTTC. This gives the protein CASSQTRTGAFEQYF.

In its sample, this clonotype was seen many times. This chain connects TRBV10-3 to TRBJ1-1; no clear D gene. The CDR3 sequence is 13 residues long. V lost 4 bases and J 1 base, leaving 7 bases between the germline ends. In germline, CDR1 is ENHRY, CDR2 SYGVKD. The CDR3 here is CAISVSENTEAFF. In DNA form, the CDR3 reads TGTGCCATCAGTGTCAGCGAGAACACTGAAGCTTTCTTT.

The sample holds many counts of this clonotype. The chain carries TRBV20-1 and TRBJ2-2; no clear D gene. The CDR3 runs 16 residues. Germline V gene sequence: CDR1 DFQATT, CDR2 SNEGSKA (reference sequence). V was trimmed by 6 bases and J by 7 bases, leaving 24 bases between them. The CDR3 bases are TGCAGTGCCCCCAATTATGACCGCTCAGAACTCGGGGAGCTGTTTTTT. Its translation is CSAPNYDRSELGELFF.

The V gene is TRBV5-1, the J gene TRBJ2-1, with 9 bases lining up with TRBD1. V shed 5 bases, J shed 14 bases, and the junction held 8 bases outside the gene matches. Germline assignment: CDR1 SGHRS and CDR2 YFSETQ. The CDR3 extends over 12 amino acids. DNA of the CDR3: TGCGCCAGCAGTTCGGAGGGACAGGGAAAGTTCTTC. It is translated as CASSSEGQGKFF.

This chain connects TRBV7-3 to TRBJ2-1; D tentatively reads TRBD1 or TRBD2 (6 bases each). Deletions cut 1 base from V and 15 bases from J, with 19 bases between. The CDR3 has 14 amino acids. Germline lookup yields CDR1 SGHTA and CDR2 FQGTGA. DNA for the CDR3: TGTGCCAGCAGCTTAAATGGCGGGACGGACAGAATGTTCTTC. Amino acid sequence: CASSLNGGTDRMFF.

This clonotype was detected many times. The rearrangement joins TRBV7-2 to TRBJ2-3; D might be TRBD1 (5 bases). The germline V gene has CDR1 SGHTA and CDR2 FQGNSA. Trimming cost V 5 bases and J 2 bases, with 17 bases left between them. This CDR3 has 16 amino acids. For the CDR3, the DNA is TGTGCCAGCAGCCACCCGGACAAGGCCTTCACAGATACGCAGTATTTT. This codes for CASSHPDKAFTDTQYF.

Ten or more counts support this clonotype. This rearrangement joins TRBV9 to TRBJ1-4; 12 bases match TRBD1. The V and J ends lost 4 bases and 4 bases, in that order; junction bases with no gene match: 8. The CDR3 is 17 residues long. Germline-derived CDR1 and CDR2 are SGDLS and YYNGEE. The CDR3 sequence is CASSPGTGGLVNEKLFF. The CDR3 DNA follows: TGTGCCAGCAGCCCCGGGACAGGGGGCTTAGTTAATGAAAAACTGTTTTTT. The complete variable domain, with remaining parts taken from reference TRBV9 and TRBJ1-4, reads DSGVTQTPKHLITATGQRVTLRCSPRSGDLSVYWYQQSLDQGLQFLIQYYNGEERAKGNILERFSAQQFPDLHSELNLSSLELGDSALYFCASSPGTGGLVNEKLFFGSGTQLSVL.

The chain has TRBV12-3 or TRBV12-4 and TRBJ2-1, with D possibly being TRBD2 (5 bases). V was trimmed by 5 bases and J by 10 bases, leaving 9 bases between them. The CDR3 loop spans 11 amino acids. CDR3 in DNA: TGTGCCAGCAGTACTAGTCACGAGCAGTTCTTC. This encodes CASSTSHEQFF.

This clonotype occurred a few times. The CDR3, as DNA: TGTGCCAGCAGACCTAGGGCTGCGAGCAATGACGAGACCCAGTACTTC. Residues: CASRPRAASNDETQYF. This chain connects TRBV12-3 or TRBV12-4 to TRBJ2-5; the D is unclear. V gave up 6 bases and J gave up 5 bases, with 22 bases separating them. The CDR3 covers 16 residues.

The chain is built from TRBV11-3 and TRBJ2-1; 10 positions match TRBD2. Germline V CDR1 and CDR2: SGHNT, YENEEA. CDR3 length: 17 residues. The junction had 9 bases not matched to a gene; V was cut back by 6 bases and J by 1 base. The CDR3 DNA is TGTGCCAGCAGTCAAATGACTAGCGGGCTATCCTACAATGAGCAGTTCTTC. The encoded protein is CASSQMTSGLSYNEQFF.

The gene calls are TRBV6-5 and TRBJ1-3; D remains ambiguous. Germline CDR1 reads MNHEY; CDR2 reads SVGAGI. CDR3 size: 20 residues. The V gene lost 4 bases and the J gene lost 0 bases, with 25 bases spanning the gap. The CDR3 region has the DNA TGTGCCAGCAGTTTATCCTGGACGGCAGCGTTCCTCTCCTCTGGAAACACCATATATTTT. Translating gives CASSLSWTAAFLSSGNTIYF.

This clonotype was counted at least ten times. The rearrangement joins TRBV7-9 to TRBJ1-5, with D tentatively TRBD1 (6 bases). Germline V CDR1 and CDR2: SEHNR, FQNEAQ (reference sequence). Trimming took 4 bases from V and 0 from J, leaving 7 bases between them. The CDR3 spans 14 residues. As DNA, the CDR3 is TGTGCCAGCAGCTCGGACAGTAGCAATCAGCCCCAGCATTTT. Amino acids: CASSSDSSNQPQHF.

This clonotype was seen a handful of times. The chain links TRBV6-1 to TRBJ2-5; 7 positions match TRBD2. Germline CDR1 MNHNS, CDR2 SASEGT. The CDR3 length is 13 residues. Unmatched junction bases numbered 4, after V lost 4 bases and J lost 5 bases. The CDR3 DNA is TGTGCCAGCAGTGGCGGGAGAGGTGAGACCCAGTACTTC. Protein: CASSGGRGETQYF.

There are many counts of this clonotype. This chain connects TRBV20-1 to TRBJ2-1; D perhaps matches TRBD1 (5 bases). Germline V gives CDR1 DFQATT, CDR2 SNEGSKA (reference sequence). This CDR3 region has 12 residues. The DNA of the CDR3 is TGCTCGGCACAGGTCTCCTACAATGAGCAGTTCTTC. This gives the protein CSAQVSYNEQFF.

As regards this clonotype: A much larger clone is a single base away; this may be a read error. DNA of the CDR3: TGCAGCATTGAAAAAGGGACAGGGGTTTACAATGAGCAGTTCTTC. Protein sequence: CSIEKGTGVYNEQFF. This chain joins TRBV29-1 and TRBJ2-1, with 10 bases matching TRBD1. Germline V CDR1 and CDR2: SQVTM, ANQGSEA. CDR3 length equals 15 residues.

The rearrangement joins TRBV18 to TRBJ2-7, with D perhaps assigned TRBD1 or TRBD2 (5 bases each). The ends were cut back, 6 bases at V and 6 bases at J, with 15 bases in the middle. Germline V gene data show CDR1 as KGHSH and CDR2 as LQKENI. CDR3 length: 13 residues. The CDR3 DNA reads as TGTGCCAGCTCGACGTCCGGGGCGGGCGAGCAGTACTTC. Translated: CASSTSGAGEQYF. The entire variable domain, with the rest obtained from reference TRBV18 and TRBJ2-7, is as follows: NAGVMQNPRHLVRRRGQEARLRCSPMKGHSHVYWYRQLPEEGLKFMVYLQKENIIDESGMPKERFSAEFPKEGPSILRIQQVVRGDSAAYFCASSTSGAGEQYFGPGTRLTVT.

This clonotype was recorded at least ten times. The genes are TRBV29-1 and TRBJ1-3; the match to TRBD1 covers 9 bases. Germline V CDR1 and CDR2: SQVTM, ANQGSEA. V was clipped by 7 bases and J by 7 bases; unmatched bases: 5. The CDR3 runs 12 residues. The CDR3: CSAEGQGNTIYF. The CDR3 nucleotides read TGCAGCGCTGAGGGACAGGGTAACACCATATATTTT. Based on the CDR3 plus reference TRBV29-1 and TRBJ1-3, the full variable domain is SAVISQKPSRDICQRGTSLTIQCQVDSQVTMMFWYRQQPGQSLTLIATANQGSEATYESGFVIDKFPISRPNLTFSTLTVSNMSPEDSSIYLCSAEGQGNTIYFGEGSWLTVV.

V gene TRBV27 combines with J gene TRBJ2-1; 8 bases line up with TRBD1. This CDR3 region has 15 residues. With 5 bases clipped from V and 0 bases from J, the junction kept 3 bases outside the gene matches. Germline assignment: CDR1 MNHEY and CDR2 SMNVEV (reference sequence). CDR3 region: CASSIDRGSYNEQFF. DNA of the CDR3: TGTGCCAGCAGTATCGACAGGGGCTCCTACAATGAGCAGTTCTTC.

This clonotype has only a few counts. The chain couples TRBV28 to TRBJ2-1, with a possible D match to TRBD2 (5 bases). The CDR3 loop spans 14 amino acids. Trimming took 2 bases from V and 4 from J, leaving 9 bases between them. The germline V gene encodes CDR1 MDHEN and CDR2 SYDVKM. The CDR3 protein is CASSLGADYNEQFF. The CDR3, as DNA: TGTGCCAGCAGTTTAGGAGCGGATTACAATGAGCAGTTCTTC.

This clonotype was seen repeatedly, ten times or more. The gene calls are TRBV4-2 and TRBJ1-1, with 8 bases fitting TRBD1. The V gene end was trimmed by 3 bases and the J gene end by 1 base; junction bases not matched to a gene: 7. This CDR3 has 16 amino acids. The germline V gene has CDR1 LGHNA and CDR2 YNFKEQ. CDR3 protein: CASSHPTGGGNTEAFF. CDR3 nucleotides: TGTGCCAGCAGCCACCCTACAGGGGGAGGGAACACTGAAGCTTTCTTT.

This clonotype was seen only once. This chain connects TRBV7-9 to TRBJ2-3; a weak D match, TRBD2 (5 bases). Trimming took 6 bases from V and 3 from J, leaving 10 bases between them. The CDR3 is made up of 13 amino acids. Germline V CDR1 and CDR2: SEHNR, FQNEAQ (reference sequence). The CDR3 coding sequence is TGTGCCAGCAGTCCGACTACTACAGATACGCAGTATTTT. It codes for CASSPTTTDTQYF.

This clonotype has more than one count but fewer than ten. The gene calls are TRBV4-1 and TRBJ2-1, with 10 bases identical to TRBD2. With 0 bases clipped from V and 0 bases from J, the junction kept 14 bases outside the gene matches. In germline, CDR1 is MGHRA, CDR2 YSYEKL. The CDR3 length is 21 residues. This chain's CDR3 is CASSQDFGLAESRSSYNEQFF. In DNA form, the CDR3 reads TGCGCCAGCAGCCAAGATTTCGGACTAGCGGAGAGTAGAAGCTCCTACAATGAGCAGTTCTTC.

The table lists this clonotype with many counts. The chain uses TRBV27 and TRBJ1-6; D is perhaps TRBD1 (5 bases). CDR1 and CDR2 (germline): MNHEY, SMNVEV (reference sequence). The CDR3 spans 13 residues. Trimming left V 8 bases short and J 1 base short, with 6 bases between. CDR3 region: CASRGSYNSPLHF. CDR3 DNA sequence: TGTGCCAGCCGGGGGTCCTATAATTCACCCCTCCACTTT.

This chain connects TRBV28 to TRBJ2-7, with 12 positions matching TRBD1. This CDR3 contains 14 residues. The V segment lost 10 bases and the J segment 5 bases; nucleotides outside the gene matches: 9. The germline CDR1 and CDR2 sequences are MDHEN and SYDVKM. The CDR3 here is CATGTGGGKDEQYF. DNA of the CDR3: TGTGCCACCGGGACAGGGGGCGGTAAGGACGAGCAGTACTTC. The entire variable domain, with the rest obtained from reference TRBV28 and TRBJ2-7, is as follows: DVKVTQSSRYLVKRTGEKVFLECVQDMDHENMFWYRQDPGLGLRLIYFSYDVKMKEKGDIPEGYSVSREKKERFSLILESASTNQTSMYLCATGTGGGKDEQYFGPGTRLTVT.

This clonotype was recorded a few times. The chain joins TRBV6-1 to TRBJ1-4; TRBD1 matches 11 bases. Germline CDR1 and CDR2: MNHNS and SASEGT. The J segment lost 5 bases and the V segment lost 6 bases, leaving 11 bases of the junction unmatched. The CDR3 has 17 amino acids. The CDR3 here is CASSPGTGGGPNEKLFF. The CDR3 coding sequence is TGTGCCAGCAGCCCCGGGACAGGGGGAGGACCGAATGAAAAACTGTTTTTT.

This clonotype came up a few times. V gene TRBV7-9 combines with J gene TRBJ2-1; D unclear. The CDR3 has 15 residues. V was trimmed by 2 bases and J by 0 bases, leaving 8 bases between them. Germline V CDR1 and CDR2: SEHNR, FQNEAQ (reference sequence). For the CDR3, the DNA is TGTGCCAGCAGCTTATCATCTTACTCCTACAATGAGCAGTTCTTC. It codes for CASSLSSYSYNEQFF. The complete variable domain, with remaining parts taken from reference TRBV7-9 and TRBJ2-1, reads DTGVSQNPRHKITKRGQNVTFRCDPISEHNRLYWYRQTLGQGPEFLTYFQNEAQLEKSRLLSDRFSAERPKGSFSTLEIQRTEQGDSAMYLCASSLSSYSYNEQFFGPGTRLTVL.

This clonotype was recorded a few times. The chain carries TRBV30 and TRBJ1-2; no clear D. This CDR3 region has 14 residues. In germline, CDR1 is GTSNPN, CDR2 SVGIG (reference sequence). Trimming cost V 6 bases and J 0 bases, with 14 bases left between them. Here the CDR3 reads CACLPRNSNYGYTF. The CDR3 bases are TGTGCCTGCCTCCCTAGGAATTCTAACTATGGCTACACCTTC.

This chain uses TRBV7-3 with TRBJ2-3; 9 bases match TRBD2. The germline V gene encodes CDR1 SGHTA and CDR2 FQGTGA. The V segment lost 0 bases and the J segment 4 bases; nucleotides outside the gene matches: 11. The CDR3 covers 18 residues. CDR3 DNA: TGTGCCAGCAGCTTAACGGGCCCCAGCGGGGGGCCATCAGATACGCAGTATTTT. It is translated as CASSLTGPSGGPSDTQYF.

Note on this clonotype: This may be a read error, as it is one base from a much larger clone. The CDR3 DNA is TGTGCCACCAGTTTAAGCCGGACTAGCGGGGGGGGTTACAATGAGCAGTTCTTC. Protein product: CATSLSRTSGGGYNEQFF. V is TRBV28 and J is TRBJ2-1; 15 positions match TRBD2. The CDR3 extends over 18 amino acids. CDR1 and CDR2 from the germline V gene are MDHEN and SYDVKM. The variable domain in full, completed from reference TRBV28 and TRBJ2-1, reads DVKVTQSSRYLVKRTGEKVFLECVQDMDHENMFWYRQDPGLGLRLIYFSYDVKMKEKGDIPEGYSVSREKKERFSLILESASTNQTSMYLCATSLSRTSGGGYNEQFFGPGTRLTVL.

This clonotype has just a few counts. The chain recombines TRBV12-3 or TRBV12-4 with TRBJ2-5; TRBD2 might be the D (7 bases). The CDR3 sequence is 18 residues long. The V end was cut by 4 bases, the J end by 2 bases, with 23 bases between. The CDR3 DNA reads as TGTGCCAGCAGTTCGTTAGACCGGCTCGGGGGGCTGCAAGAGACCCAGTACTTC. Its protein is CASSSLDRLGGLQETQYF.

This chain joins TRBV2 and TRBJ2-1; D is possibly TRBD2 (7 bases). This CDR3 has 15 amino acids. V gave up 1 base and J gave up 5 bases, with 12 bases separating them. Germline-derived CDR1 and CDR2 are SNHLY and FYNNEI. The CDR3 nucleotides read TGTGCCAGCAGTGAAGAGGCGGGGGCCAACAATGAGCAGTTCTTC. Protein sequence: CASSEEAGANNEQFF.

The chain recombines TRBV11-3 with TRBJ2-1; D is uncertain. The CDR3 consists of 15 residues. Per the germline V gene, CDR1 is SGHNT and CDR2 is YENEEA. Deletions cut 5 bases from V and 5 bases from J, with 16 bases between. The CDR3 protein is CASSLRPTRDNEQFF. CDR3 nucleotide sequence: TGTGCCAGCAGCCTGAGACCCACCCGGGACAATGAGCAGTTCTTC.